Each of the 5 T cell receptor beta chains below was sequenced from the same sample in a study of OX40 agonist ivuxolimab in advanced cancers. This table comes from immunoSEQ multiplex PCR, and its TCRdb copy is limited to in-frame clones, with some not included. The sample consists of tens of thousands of clones, around 81% of them appearing once. The sequencing used CD4+ or CD8+ T cells sorted from blood, collected in a trial of the OX40 agonist ivuxolimab. The receptors were sampled from an adult with an advanced solid tumor such as melanoma, head and neck, liver or kidney cancer.

J is TRBJ1-1 and V is TRBV5-6; weak D call: TRBD1 (6 bases). Germline CDR1 is SGHDT and CDR2 is YYEEEE. With 4 bases removed from V and 0 bases from J, the gap between germline ends came to 10 bases. The CDR3 runs to 14 residues. The CDR3 spells CASSRGAVNTEAFF. The CDR3 DNA follows: TGTGCCAGCAGCCGGGGGGCGGTGAACACTGAAGCTTTCTTT.

The chain carries TRBV10-2 and TRBJ2-7; D possibly corresponds to TRBD1 (5 bases). Trimming took 5 bases from V and 3 from J, leaving 11 bases between them. Germline assignment: CDR1 WSHSY and CDR2 SAAADI. The CDR3 length is 13 residues. The CDR3 reads CASSNSRVYEQYV. The CDR3 region has the DNA TGCGCCAGCAGTAACTCCAGGGTCTACGAGCAGTACGTC.

This chain connects TRBV5-3 to TRBJ2-7; D might be TRBD1 or TRBD2, each matching 5 bases. TRBV5-3 is an open reading frame, and its role is uncertain. CDR3 length equals 17 residues. Trimming shortened V by 0 bases and J by 6 bases, and 22 bases separated the two germline ends. Here the CDR3 reads CARSLAPDLGRLGEQYF. CDR3 coding DNA: TGTGCCAGAAGCTTGGCCCCCGACCTGGGACGATTGGGCGAGCAGTACTTC.

The chain joins TRBV6-6 to TRBJ2-5; D is perhaps TRBD1 or TRBD2 (6 bases each). The CDR3 contains 14 residues. V was shortened by 4 bases and J by 5 bases, with 14 bases between the two germline ends. Germline-derived CDR1 and CDR2 are MNHNY and SVGAGI (reference sequence). The CDR3 loop is CASSLAGGRETQYF. CDR3 coding DNA: TGTGCCAGCAGTTTAGCCGGGGGCCGGGAGACCCAGTACTTC.

This chain joins TRBV28 and TRBJ2-3; D may be TRBD2 (6 bases). Germline-derived CDR1 and CDR2 are MDHEN and SYDVKM. The CDR3 sequence is 15 residues long. The V and J ends lost 6 bases and 5 bases respectively, with 18 bases between them. Here the CDR3 reads CASSPPSGVGDTQYF. The CDR3 nucleotides read TGTGCCAGCAGCCCCCCGTCGGGAGTCGGAGATACGCAGTATTTT.